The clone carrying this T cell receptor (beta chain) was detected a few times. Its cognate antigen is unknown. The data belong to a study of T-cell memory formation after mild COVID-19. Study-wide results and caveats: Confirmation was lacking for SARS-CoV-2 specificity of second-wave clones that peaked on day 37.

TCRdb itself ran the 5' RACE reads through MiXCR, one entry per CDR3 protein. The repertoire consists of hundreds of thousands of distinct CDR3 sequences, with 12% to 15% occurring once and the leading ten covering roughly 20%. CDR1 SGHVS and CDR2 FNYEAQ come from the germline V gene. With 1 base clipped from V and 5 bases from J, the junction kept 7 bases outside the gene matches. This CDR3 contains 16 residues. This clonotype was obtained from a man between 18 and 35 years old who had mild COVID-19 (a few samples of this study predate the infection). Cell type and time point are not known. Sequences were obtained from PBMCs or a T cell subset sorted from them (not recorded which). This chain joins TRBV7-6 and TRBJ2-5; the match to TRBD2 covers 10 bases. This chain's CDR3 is CASSLVPSGGYETQYF. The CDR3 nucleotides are TGTGCCAGCAGCTTAGTCCCTAGCGGGGGCTATGAGACCCAGTACTTC.